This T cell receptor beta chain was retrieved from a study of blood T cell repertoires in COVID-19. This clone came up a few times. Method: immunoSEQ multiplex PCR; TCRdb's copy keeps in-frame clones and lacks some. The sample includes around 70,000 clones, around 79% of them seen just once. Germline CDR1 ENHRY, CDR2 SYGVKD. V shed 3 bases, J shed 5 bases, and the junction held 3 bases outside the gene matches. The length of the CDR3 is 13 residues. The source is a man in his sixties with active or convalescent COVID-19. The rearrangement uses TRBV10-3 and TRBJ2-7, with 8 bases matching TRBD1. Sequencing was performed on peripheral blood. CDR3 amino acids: CAISERGQDEQYF. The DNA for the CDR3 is TGTGCCATCAGTGAAAGGGGACAGGACGAGCAGTACTTC.